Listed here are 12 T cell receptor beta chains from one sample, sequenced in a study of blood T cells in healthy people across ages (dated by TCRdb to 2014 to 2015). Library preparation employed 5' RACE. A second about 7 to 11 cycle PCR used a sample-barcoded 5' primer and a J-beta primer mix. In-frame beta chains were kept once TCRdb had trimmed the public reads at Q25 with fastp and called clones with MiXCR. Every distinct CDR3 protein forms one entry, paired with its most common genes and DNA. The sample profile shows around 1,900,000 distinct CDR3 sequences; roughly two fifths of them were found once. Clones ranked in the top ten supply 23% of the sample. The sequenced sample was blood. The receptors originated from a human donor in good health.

This CDR3 is CASSLGAVGEQYF. CDR3 coding DNA: TGCGCCAGCAGCTTGGGGGCAGTAGGCGAGCAGTACTTC. The V call is TRBV5-1, the J call TRBJ2-4; D unclear. The J call may be wrong; the DNA end is better matched by TRBJ2-7. This CDR3 is built from 13 residues. Germline V gene data show CDR1 as SGHRS and CDR2 as YFSETQ.

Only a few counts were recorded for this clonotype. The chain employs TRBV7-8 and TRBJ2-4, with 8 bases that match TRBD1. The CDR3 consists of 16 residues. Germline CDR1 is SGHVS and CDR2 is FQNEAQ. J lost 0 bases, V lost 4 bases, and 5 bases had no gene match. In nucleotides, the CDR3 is TGTGCCAGCAGCTCCCGGGACAGGCTAGCCAAAAACATTCAGTACTTC. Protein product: CASSSRDRLAKNIQYF.

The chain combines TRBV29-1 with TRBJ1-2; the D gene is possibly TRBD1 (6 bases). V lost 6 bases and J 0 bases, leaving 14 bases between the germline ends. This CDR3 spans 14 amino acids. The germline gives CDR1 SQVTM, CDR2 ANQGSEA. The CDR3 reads CSVEWAGANYGYTF. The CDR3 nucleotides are TGCAGCGTGGAGTGGGCAGGGGCTAACTATGGCTACACCTTC.

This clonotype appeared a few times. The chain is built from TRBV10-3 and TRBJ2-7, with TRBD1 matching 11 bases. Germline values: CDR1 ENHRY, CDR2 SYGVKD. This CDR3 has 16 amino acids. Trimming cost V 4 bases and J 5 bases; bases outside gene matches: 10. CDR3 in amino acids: CAISVRVVGQGDEQYF. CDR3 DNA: TGTGCCATCAGTGTCCGTGTCGTGGGACAGGGGGACGAGCAGTACTTC.

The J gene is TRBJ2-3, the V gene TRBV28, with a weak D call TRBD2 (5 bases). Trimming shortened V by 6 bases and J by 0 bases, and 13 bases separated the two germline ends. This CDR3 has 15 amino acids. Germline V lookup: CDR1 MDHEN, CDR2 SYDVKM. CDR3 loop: CASRVPGSSTDTQYF. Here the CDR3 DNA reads TGTGCCAGCAGGGTACCGGGATCTAGCACAGATACGCAGTATTTT.

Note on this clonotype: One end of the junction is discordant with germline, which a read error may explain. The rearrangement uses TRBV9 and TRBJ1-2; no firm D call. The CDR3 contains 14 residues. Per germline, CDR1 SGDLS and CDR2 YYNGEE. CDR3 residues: CAGSANTFNYGYTF. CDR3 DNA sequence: TGTGCCGGCAGCGCTAACACATTTAACTATGGCTACACCTTC.

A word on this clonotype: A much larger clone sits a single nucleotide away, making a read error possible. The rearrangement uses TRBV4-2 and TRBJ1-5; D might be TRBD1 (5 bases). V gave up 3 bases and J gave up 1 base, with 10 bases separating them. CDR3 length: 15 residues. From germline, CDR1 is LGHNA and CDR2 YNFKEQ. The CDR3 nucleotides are TGTGCCAGCAGCCAGGGGACGGAGAGCAATCAGCCCCAGCATTTT. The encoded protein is CASSQGTESNQPQHF.

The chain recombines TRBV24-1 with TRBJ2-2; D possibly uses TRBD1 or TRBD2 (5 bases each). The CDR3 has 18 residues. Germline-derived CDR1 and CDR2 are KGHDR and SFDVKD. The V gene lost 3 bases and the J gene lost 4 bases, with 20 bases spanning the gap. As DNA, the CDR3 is TGTGCCACCAGTGATCCTGGCCACCCCAAGGGGAGCACCGGGGAGCTGTTTTTT. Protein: CATSDPGHPKGSTGELFF.

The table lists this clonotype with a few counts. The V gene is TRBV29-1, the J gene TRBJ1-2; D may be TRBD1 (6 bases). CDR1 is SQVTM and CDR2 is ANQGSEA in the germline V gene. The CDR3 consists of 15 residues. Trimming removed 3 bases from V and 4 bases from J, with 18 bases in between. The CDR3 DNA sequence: TGCAGCGTTGACGAGAGTAGAGGGGGAAGCTATGGCTACACCTTC. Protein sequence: CSVDESRGGSYGYTF.

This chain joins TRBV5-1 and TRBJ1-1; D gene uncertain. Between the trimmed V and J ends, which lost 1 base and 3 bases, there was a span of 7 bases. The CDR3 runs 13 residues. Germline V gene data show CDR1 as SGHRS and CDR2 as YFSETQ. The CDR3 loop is CASSLMGDTEAFF. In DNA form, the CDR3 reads TGCGCCAGCAGCTTGATGGGTGACACTGAAGCTTTCTTT.

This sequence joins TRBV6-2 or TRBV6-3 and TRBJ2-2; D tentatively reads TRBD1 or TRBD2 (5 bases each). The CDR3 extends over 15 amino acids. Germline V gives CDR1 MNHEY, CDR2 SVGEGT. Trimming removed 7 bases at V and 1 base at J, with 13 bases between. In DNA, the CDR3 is TGTGCCAGCACCCTAGGGACGGTGAACACCGGGGAGCTGTTTTTT. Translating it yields CASTLGTVNTGELFF.

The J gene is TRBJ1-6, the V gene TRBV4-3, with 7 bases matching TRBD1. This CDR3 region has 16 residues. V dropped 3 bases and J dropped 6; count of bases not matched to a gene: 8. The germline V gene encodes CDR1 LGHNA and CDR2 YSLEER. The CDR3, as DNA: TGCGCCAGCAGCCAGCGATACAGGGGCCTTAATTCACCCCTCCACTTT. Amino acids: CASSQRYRGLNSPLHF.